This TCR beta chain is drawn from a study of blood T cell repertoires in COVID-19. Study background: Samples of COVID-19 (acute and convalescent) were obtained from the United States, Italy and Spain.

Losses at the gene ends were 10 bases for V and 5 bases for J; bases not matched to a gene: 5. Looked up from germline, CDR1 is MDHEN and CDR2 is SYDVKM. CDR3 length equals 13 residues. Categorization into cohorts depended on clinical history that participants reported. The protocol was immunoSEQ multiplex PCR, while the TCRdb copy is restricted to in-frame clones and leaves out a portion. This sample has under 500,000 clones, with 70% to 90% found just once. The J gene is TRBJ1-6, the V gene TRBV28, with 7 positions matching TRBD1. Sequenced material: PBMCs or T cells enriched from blood (not recorded which). This TCR came from a woman aged 18-29 years with acute COVID-19. CDR3 coding DNA: TGTGCCACCAAGACAGGGAATAATTCACCCCTCCACTTT. It specifies CATKTGNNSPLHF.